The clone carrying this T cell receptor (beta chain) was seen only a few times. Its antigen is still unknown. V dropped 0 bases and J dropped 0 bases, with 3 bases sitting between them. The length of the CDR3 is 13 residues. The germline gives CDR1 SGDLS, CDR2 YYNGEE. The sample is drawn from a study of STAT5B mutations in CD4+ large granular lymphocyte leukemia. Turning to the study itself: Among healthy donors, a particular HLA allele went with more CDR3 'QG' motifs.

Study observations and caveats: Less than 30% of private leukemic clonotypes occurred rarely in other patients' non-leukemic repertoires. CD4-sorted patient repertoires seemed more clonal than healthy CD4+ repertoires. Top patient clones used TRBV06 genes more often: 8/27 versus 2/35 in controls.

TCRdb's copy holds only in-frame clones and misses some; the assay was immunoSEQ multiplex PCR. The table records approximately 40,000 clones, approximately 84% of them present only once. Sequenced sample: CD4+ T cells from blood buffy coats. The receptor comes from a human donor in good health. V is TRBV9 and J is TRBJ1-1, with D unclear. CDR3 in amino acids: CASSVVLNTEAFF. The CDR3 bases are TGTGCCAGCAGCGTAGTACTGAACACTGAAGCTTTCTTT. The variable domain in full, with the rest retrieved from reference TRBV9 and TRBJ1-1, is DSGVTQTPKHLITATGQRVTLRCSPRSGDLSVYWYQQSLDQGLQFLIQYYNGEERAKGNILERFSAQQFPDLHSELNLSSLELGDSALYFCASSVVLNTEAFFGQGTRLTVV.